Following are 2 T cell receptor beta chains from one sample sequenced in a study of PD-1 blockade in classical Hodgkin lymphoma. Autologous stem cell transplantation was followed by relapse in every patient, and brentuximab vedotin exposure varied. Clones were read by immunoSEQ multiplex PCR, and TCRdb kept only the in-frame ones, dropping some. This table holds about 110,000 clones, 80% to 90% found once. The source material was peripheral blood mononuclear cells (PBMCs), sampled before the second cycle of nivolumab. These receptors were taken from a human donor with classical Hodgkin lymphoma.

The chain employs TRBV19 and TRBJ1-2; 11 bases align to TRBD1. Germline-derived CDR1 and CDR2 are LNHDA and SQIVND (reference sequence). Unmatched junction bases numbered 10, after V lost 3 bases and J lost 4 bases. This CDR3 has 17 residues. The CDR3 nucleotides read TGTGCCAGTAGTATCCCCGGGACAGGGGGTACTGGCTATGGCTACACCTTC. This codes for CASSIPGTGGTGYGYTF.

This clone was found a few times. This chain uses TRBV2 with TRBJ1-2; D is uncertain. The CDR3 spans 15 residues. V was clipped by 4 bases and J by 4 bases, with 16 bases between them. Germline lookup yields CDR1 SNHLY and CDR2 FYNNEI. Here the CDR3 reads CASSVLSSQIYGYTF. The CDR3, as DNA: TGTGCCAGCAGTGTTCTAAGTAGTCAGATCTATGGCTACACCTTC. The whole variable domain, remainder taken from reference TRBV2 and TRBJ1-2, is EPEVTQTPSHQVTQMGQEVILRCVPISNHLYFYWYRQILGQKVEFLVSFYNNEISEKSEIFDDQFSVERPDGSNFTLKIRSTKLEDSAMYFCASSVLSSQIYGYTFGSGTRLTVV.